Listed below are T cell receptor beta chains from one sample, sequenced in a study of T cell responses to AZD1222 COVID-19 vaccine. Repertoires were generated with immunoSEQ multiplex PCR, while TCRdb's copy carries only in-frame clones and drops some. This table holds just over 150,000 clones, 87% found once. The material sequenced was peripheral blood, taken 28 days after the second AZD1222 dose. These receptors came from an adult who received the AZD1222 COVID-19 vaccine. CDR3s include the opening cysteine and the closing phenylalanine or tryptophan. D genes are given only for firm matches. Not every row has a clone size; where given, it reads once, few, many or a size class.

>TRBJ1-5|NA|NA|TRBV11-2
TGTGCCAGCAGCCCGGGGATAAATGGTCAGCCCCAGCATTTT
CASSPGINGQPQHF
>TRBJ1-5|NA|NA|TRBV28
TGTGCCAGCGTCCAGACGCCTCAGCCCCAGCATTTT
CASVQTPQPQHF
>TRBJ2-7|NA|NA|TRBV19
TGTGCCAGTAGTACCAACCGGGACAACGTCTACGAGCAGTACTTC
CASSTNRDNVYEQYF
>TRBJ1-2|NA|NA|TRBV5-6
TGTGCCAGCAGATCCAGGACGGGGGGTAGTAACTATGGCTACACCTTC
CASRSRTGGSNYGYTF
>TRBJ2-3|NA|NA|TRBV4-1
TGCGCCAGCAGCCCCCCGGAGCGGCGGACCACAGATACGCAGTATTTT
CASSPPERRTTDTQYF
>TRBJ1-2|NA|NA|TRBV10-1
TGCGCCAGCCACGGGGGGGCAGGCTACACCTTC
CASHGGAGYTF
>TRBJ2-5|NA|TRBD1|TRBV10-3
TGTGCCATCAGCTTGACAGGGAACTCTGAGACCCAGTACTTC
CAISLTGNSETQYF
>TRBJ1-1|NA|NA|TRBV28
TGTGCCAGCAGACCCCGGGGGGAAGGGAAGGTCACTGAAGCTTTCTTT
CASRPRGEGKVTEAFF
>TRBJ1-2|NA|NA|TRBV7-2
TGTGCCAGCAGCTTAGCGTGGCAGCAATATGGCTACACCTTC
CASSLAWQQYGYTF
>TRBJ2-1|NA|TRBD2|TRBV28
TGTGCCAGCATGGGACTAGCGGGAGAGAGGGGGCAGTTCTTC
CASMGLAGERGQFF
>TRBJ2-7|NA|NA|TRBV7-9
TGTGCCAGCAGCTTAGGGGAGCTCGGCGAGCAGTACTTC
CASSLGELGEQYF
>TRBJ2-5|NA|NA|TRBV10-3
TGTGCCATCAGTGAGCCGCCCGGGACACAGGGTGAGACCCAGTACTTC
CAISEPPGTQGETQYF
>TRBJ2-7|NA|TRBD2|TRBV28
TGTGCCATCGGACTAGCGGGTGGGGAGCAGTACTTC
CAIGLAGGEQYF
>TRBJ1-2|NA|NA|TRBV7-9
TGTGCCAGCAGCTTAGAGTTCTATGGCTACACCTTC
CASSLEFYGYTF
>TRBJ1-1|NA|NA|TRBV28
TGTGCCAGCATCACTTTTCAGGGGCCGGGCACTGAAGCTTTCTTT
CASITFQGPGTEAFF
>TRBJ1-2|NA|NA|TRBV14
TGTGCCAGCAGCCAGGACTACTTAGATGGCTACACCTTC
CASSQDYLDGYTF
>TRBJ1-1|NA|NA|TRBV11-3
TGTGCCAGCAGCTCAGGCGCAGGGCTGAACACTGAAGCTTTCTTT
CASSSGAGLNTEAFF
>TRBJ2-7|NA|TRBD2|TRBV19
TGTGCCAGTAGTGCCTCGTCCGGACTAGCGGGGCGCGAGCAGTACTTC
CASSASSGLAGREQYF
>TRBJ2-2|few|TRBD1|TRBV2
TGTGCCAGCATAGGACAGGGGGCCACCGGGGAGCTGTTTTTT
CASIGQGATGELFF
>TRBJ1-5|NA|NA|TRBV28
TGTGCCAGCAGTTTATCTTCAGGGGTAGCAAGCAATCAGCCCCAGCATTTT
CASSLSSGVASNQPQHF
>TRBJ1-2|NA|NA|TRBV11-3
TGTGCCAGCAGCCCAAGGGGACACAGGGTAGCGGGCTACACCTTC
CASSPRGHRVAGYTF
>TRBJ1-6|NA|NA|TRBV5-6
TGTGCCAGCAGCTTGGACGGCCTGCGTTCACCCCTCCACTTT
CASSLDGLRSPLHF
>TRBJ2-1|NA|TRBD2|TRBV6-5
TGTGCCAGCACAAAGGGACTAGCGGGGCTTGGGGAGCAGTTCTTC
CASTKGLAGLGEQFF
>TRBJ1-2|NA|TRBD1|TRBV3-1/TRBV3-2
TGTGCCAGCAGCCAAGATAACAGGGGGGGAAACTATGGCTACACCTTC
CASSQDNRGGNYGYTF
>TRBJ2-1|NA|NA|TRBV3-1/TRBV3-2
TGTGCCAGCAGCCAAGGGACTACCAACAATGAGCAGTTCTTC
CASSQGTTNNEQFF
>TRBJ1-2|NA|TRBD1|TRBV2
TGTGCCAGCAGTGAGGGGGACAGGGCCTATGGCTACACCTTC
CASSEGDRAYGYTF
>TRBJ2-1|few|TRBD1|TRBV30
TGTGCCTGGTCGACAGGGAGCTCCTACAATGAGCAGTTCTTC
CAWSTGSSYNEQFF
>TRBJ2-7|few|NA|TRBV11-1
TGTGCCAGCAGCTTAGATAGGATCCCATCCTACGAGCAGTACTTC
CASSLDRIPSYEQYF
>TRBJ2-2|NA|NA|TRBV4-3
TGCGCCAGCAGCCCCCAGCGGGTGAACACCGGGGAGCTGTTTTTT
CASSPQRVNTGELFF
>TRBJ1-1|NA|NA|TRBV9
TGTGCCAGCAGCGGGCGGGACACTGAAGCTTTCTTT
CASSGRDTEAFF
>TRBJ2-2|NA|TRBD2|TRBV7-9
TGTGCCAGCAGCTTAGGAGCGGGAGGAACCGGGGAGCTGTTTTTT
CASSLGAGGTGELFF
>TRBJ2-1|NA|NA|TRBV18
TGTGCCAGCTCACCACAGGTGGGTATGAGCGGTGAGCAGTTCTTC
CASSPQVGMSGEQFF
>TRBJ1-2|NA|NA|TRBV9
TGTGCCAGCAGCCGTGACGGGGCCGCTGTCGGCTATGGCTACACCTTC
CASSRDGAAVGYGYTF
>TRBJ2-3|NA|NA|TRBV28
TGTGCCAGCAGACGGAATTTAGGGTCCACAGATACGCAGTATTTT
CASRRNLGSTDTQYF
>TRBJ2-1|NA|TRBD2|TRBV3-1/TRBV3-2
TGTGCCAGCAGCCCAGAGACTAGCGGGATCCCCTCCTACAATGAGCAGTTCTTC
CASSPETSGIPSYNEQFF
>TRBJ2-1|NA|TRBD2|TRBV19
TGTGCCAGTAGTTCTAGCGGGGCTGGAAATGAGCAGTTCTTC
CASSSSGAGNEQFF
>TRBJ2-3|NA|NA|TRBV10-1
TGCGCCAGCAGCGGACCCCGTCTAGCGACAGATACGCAGTATTTT
CASSGPRLATDTQYF
>TRBJ1-1|NA|TRBD1|TRBV9
TGTGCCAGCAGCGCGCTACCGGGACAGGGCATGAACACTGAAGCTTTCTTT
CASSALPGQGMNTEAFF
>TRBJ2-7|once|NA|TRBV5-4
TGTGCCAGCAGCTTCCGGCGGAGCACTGACCTTTACGAGCAGTACTTC
CASSFRRSTDLYEQYF
>TRBJ2-2|NA|NA|TRBV9
TGTGCCAGCAGAAAAGGCCGGGCGAACACCGGGGAGCTGTTTTTT
CASRKGRANTGELFF
>TRBJ1-6|NA|NA|TRBV6-2/TRBV6-3
TGTGCCAGCAGTTACGGAAGCGGATCACCCCTCCACTTT
CASSYGSGSPLHF
>TRBJ2-1|NA|TRBD2|TRBV28
TGTGCCAGCAGGCCTGGACTAGGGGAGTACAATGAGCAGTTCTTC
CASRPGLGEYNEQFF
>TRBJ2-3|NA|TRBD2|TRBV11-3
TGTGCCAGCAGCTTAGCCGGGAGGGCCGACACAGATACGCAGTATTTT
CASSLAGRADTDTQYF
>TRBJ1-5|few|NA|TRBV12-2
TGTGCAAGTCGCGAAACTTCCGGGACAGGGGCGTATCAGCCCCAGCATTTT
CASRETSGTGAYQPQHF
>TRBJ2-6|NA|NA|TRBV7-8
TGTGCCAGCAGCTTAGAACAGGGTAGCTCTGGGGCCAACGTCCTGACTTTC
CASSLEQGSSGANVLTF
>TRBJ2-1|NA|NA|TRBV7-3
TGTGCCAGCGCTTTGGGAGCTAGGCTCGGGTACAATGAGCAGTTCTTC
CASALGARLGYNEQFF
>TRBJ1-2|NA|NA|TRBV28
TGTGCCAGCAGTTCCCGGGACATCTATGGCTACACCTTC
CASSSRDIYGYTF
>TRBJ2-1|NA|NA|TRBV7-6
TGTGCCAGCAGCTTAGAAGCCTCAACCCATGAGCAGTTCTTC
CASSLEASTHEQFF
>TRBJ1-5|once|TRBD1|TRBV5-8
TGTGCCAGCAGCTTGGGGGACAGGGGGCAAGATCAGCCCCAGCATTTT
CASSLGDRGQDQPQHF
>TRBJ2-7|few|NA|TRBV19
TGTGCCAGTGCCGACAGGCCTTACTCCTACGAGCAGTACTTC
CASADRPYSYEQYF
>TRBJ1-1|NA|TRBD1|TRBV10-3
TGTGCCATCAGTGAGGGACAGGCCACTGAAGCTTTCTTT
CAISEGQATEAFF
>TRBJ2-5|NA|NA|TRBV11-2
TGTGCCAGCAGCTTAGCGTCCGGGGGGCAGGGAGAGACCCAGTACTTC
CASSLASGGQGETQYF
>TRBJ2-5|NA|NA|TRBV25-1
TGTGCCAGCAGACAAGAGACCCAGTACTTC
CASRQETQYF